The 9 T cell receptor beta chains presented below share a single source sample, sequenced in a study of blood T cell repertoires in COVID-19. Only in-frame clones appear in the TCRdb table, and some are missing; sequencing was by immunoSEQ multiplex PCR. The sample includes 85,000 to 130,000 clones, about two thirds seen only once; the top ten take 0.8% to 1%. Material for sequencing was peripheral blood. The source is a human donor with acute or convalescent COVID-19. The donor label of this sample is uncertain.

The DNA for the CDR3 is TGTGCCAGCAGCTCCGGGGGGCCTGGCTCCTACAATGAGCAGTTCTTC. Its protein is CASSSGGPGSYNEQFF. J is TRBJ2-1 and V is TRBV9; a possible D gene is TRBD2 (7 bases). Germline V CDR1 and CDR2: SGDLS, YYNGEE. The CDR3 has 16 amino acids. Trimming removed 4 bases from V and 0 bases from J, with 14 bases in between.

The chain couples TRBV19 to TRBJ2-1; no definite D call. Deletions cut 3 bases from V and 7 bases from J, with 22 bases between. This CDR3 has 17 residues. The V gene's germline CDR1 is LNHDA and CDR2 SQIVND (reference sequence). CDR3 loop: CASSMELRLLVINEQFF. DNA for the CDR3: TGTGCCAGTAGTATGGAATTGCGACTCCTGGTGATAAATGAGCAGTTCTTC.

This clone was seen a few times. This sequence joins TRBV7-2 and TRBJ1-2; the match to TRBD1 covers 9 bases. The J segment lost 3 bases and the V segment lost 0 bases, leaving 8 bases of the junction unmatched. The germline V gene encodes CDR1 SGHTA and CDR2 FQGNSA. The CDR3 contains 17 residues. The CDR3 nucleotides read TGTGCCAGCAGCTTAGCATCGAGACAGGGGGGGGACTATGGCTACACCTTC. Its translation is CASSLASRQGGDYGYTF. The full variable domain, its missing parts supplied by reference TRBV7-2 and TRBJ1-2, is GAGVSQSPSNKVTEKGKDVELRCDPISGHTALYWYRQSLGQGLEFLIYFQGNSAPDKSGLPSDRFSAERTGGSVSTLTIQRTQQEDSAVYLCASSLASRQGGDYGYTFGSGTRLTVV.

The V gene is TRBV5-5, the J gene TRBJ2-2, with 8 nucleotides matching TRBD1. CDR1 SGHKS and CDR2 YYEKEE come from the germline V gene (reference sequence). J gave up 5 bases and V 4 bases, and 4 bases lay outside the gene matches. CDR3 length: 14 residues. For the CDR3, the DNA is TGTGCCAGCAGCCAGGACAGGGTTACCGGGGAGCTGTTTTTT. Its translation is CASSQDRVTGELFF.

This clone was observed a handful of times. This chain uses TRBV18 with TRBJ2-7; 7 nucleotides align to TRBD2. The ends lost 6 bases at V and 0 bases at J; junction bases unmatched: 5. Germline V gene lookup returns CDR1 KGHSH and CDR2 LQKENI. The CDR3 sequence is 14 residues long. CDR3 amino acids: CASSRGGSSYEQYF. Written as DNA, the CDR3 is TGTGCCAGCTCCCGGGGCGGGAGCTCCTACGAGCAGTACTTC.

This clone was picked up many times. The rearrangement links TRBV7-9 to TRBJ1-6; TRBD1 matches at 10 bases. V shed 4 bases and J 8 bases; nucleotides not matched to a gene: 5. This CDR3 is 15 amino acids long. Germline values: CDR1 SEHNR, CDR2 FQNEAQ (reference sequence). In DNA, the CDR3 is TGTGCCAGCAGCTCGACCGGGACAGGGGATTCACCCCTCCACTTT. This sequence encodes CASSSTGTGDSPLHF.

This clone was counted only a few times. The genes are TRBV5-4 and TRBJ1-2, with D perhaps matching TRBD1 (5 bases). The CDR3 is 16 amino acids. The germline CDR1 and CDR2 sequences are SGHNT and YYREEE (reference sequence). V was trimmed by 2 bases and J by 8 bases, leaving 22 bases between them. DNA of the CDR3: TGTGCCAGCAGCTTCCCTTGGGGGGGAGATATTTTCGGCTACACCTTC. Translating gives CASSFPWGGDIFGYTF.

The chain recombines TRBV29-1 with TRBJ1-1, with 10 bases aligning to TRBD1. Germline trimming cut 6 bases from V and 5 bases from J; bases unmatched to any gene: 9. This CDR3 region has 14 residues. Germline V gene data show CDR1 as SQVTM and CDR2 as ANQGSEA. CDR3 coding DNA: TGCAGCGTGGCCCCAGACAGGGGGCGGACTGAAGCTTTCTTT. This translates into CSVAPDRGRTEAFF. Complete variable domain (other parts from reference TRBV29-1 and TRBJ1-1): SAVISQKPSRDICQRGTSLTIQCQVDSQVTMMFWYRQQPGQSLTLIATANQGSEATYESGFVIDKFPISRPNLTFSTLTVSNMSPEDSSIYLCSVAPDRGRTEAFFGQGTRLTVV.

This chain links TRBV24-1 with TRBJ2-5; D possibly corresponds to TRBD1 (6 bases). The germline V gene encodes CDR1 KGHDR and CDR2 SFDVKD. The V end was cut by 2 bases, the J end by 5 bases, with 11 bases between. This CDR3 contains 14 residues. CDR3 sequence: CATSDSHRVETQYF. The CDR3, as DNA: TGTGCCACCAGTGATTCTCACAGGGTTGAGACCCAGTACTTC.